This T cell receptor (beta chain) is from a study of memory CD4+ T cells and cytomegalovirus serostatus. Study information: Donors were healthy Belgian adults, 9 CMV seropositive and under 30 seronegative. Findings and limits, study-wide: CD4+ memory repertoires contained about two fifths of the roughly 150 reported CMV TCRbeta sequences.

Trimming took off 0 bases at V and 2 bases at J, with 19 bases between the two ends. CDR3 size: 18 residues. Germline assignment: CDR1 MGHRA and CDR2 YSYEKL. The sort gate was single viable CD3+CD4+CD8-CD45RO+ cells for memory CD4+ T cells. This clone was observed a few times. The target antigen is unknown. Sequencing was performed with immunoSEQ multiplex PCR; in TCRdb, only in-frame clones are kept and a portion is missing. Here the sample spans 30,000 to 50,000 clones, 78% being singletons. The sequenced material came from memory CD4+ T cells from blood. The source of this sequence is an adult in good health and CMV-seronegative. The genes are TRBV4-1 and TRBJ1-2; D uncertain. CDR3 sequence: CASSQDPVGRHQNYGYTF. Here the CDR3 DNA reads TGCGCCAGCAGCCAAGACCCGGTCGGGAGACACCAGAACTATGGCTACACCTTC.